Reported below is one T cell receptor (beta chain). Antigen specificity is unknown. The study sampled nominally healthy donors, though unrecorded immune exposures were likely. This PCR relied on a set of 60 Vbeta primers and 13 Jbeta primers. Sequenced by immunoSEQ multiplex PCR; TCRdb stores in-frame clones only, minus some. The top ten hold about 12% of the sample, which has around 67,000 clones, around 87% seen once. The germline V gene has CDR1 MNHNS and CDR2 SASEGT. This CDR3 is 13 amino acids long. The V gene end was trimmed by 6 bases and the J gene end by 1 base; junction bases not matched to a gene: 2. The sample originates from a study of cytomegalovirus exposure and HLA in healthy donors. Study-wide points: Researchers had no immune exposure information except CMV serostatus available.

Sequenced sample: PBMCs. V gene TRBV6-1 combines with J gene TRBJ2-7, with 8 bases matching TRBD2. The receptor comes from a woman aged 25-40 years in good health and CMV-seropositive. This chain's CDR3 is CASRGGGSYEQYF. The CDR3 nucleotides are TGTGCCAGCAGAGGCGGGGGGTCCTACGAGCAGTACTTC.